Each of the 24 T cell receptor beta chains below was sequenced from the same sample in a study of OX40 agonist ivuxolimab in advanced cancers. Sequenced by immunoSEQ multiplex PCR; TCRdb stores in-frame clones only, minus some. The sample gives about 79,000 clones, approximately 84% of which show up once; 4.6% is in the top ten. This specimen was CD4+ or CD8+ T cells sorted from blood, taken in a trial of the OX40 agonist ivuxolimab. These receptors were taken from an adult with an advanced solid tumor such as melanoma, head and neck, liver or kidney cancer.

Written as DNA, the CDR3 is TGCGCCAGCAGCTTGTCCCCCCTCACTGAAGCTTTCTTT. It codes for CASSLSPLTEAFF. The rearrangement uses TRBV5-1 and TRBJ1-1; D unresolved. The CDR3 is made up of 13 amino acids. Looked up from germline, CDR1 is SGHRS and CDR2 is YFSETQ. Trimming took off 1 base at V and 4 bases at J, with 8 bases between the two ends.

The rearrangement joins TRBV7-9 to TRBJ1-1, with a weak D call TRBD1 (5 bases). The ends were cut back, 4 bases at V and 1 base at J, with 10 bases in the middle. Germline CDR1 and CDR2: SEHNR and FQNEAQ (reference sequence). This CDR3 spans 14 amino acids. The CDR3 sequence: CASSYGAPNTEAFF. The CDR3, as DNA: TGTGCCAGCAGCTATGGGGCCCCGAACACTGAAGCTTTCTTT.

This clone was seen a few times. The rearrangement uses TRBV6-1 and TRBJ2-2, with unresolved D. V lost 2 bases to trimming and J lost 5 bases, with 15 bases between them. The CDR3 totals 16 residues. In germline, CDR1 is MNHNS, CDR2 SASEGT. In DNA, the CDR3 is TGTGCCAGCAGTGAACGCTTAGGGTCGGGTACCGGGGAGCTGTTTTTT. Protein sequence: CASSERLGSGTGELFF.

The V and J genes are TRBV5-1 and TRBJ2-7, with D possibly being TRBD1 or TRBD2 (5 bases each). Per germline, CDR1 SGHRS and CDR2 YFSETQ. Trimming removed 4 bases at V and 5 bases at J, with 16 bases between. CDR3 length: 14 residues. The CDR3 sequence: CASSRTGPGHEQYF. The CDR3 coding sequence is TGCGCCAGCAGCAGAACGGGACCAGGCCACGAGCAGTACTTC.

This rearrangement joins TRBV5-1 to TRBJ2-7; TRBD2 might be the D (6 bases). The V and J ends lost 1 base and 2 bases respectively, with 10 bases between them. This CDR3 is 14 amino acids long. Germline assignment: CDR1 SGHRS and CDR2 YFSETQ. The CDR3 protein is CASSLSGGTYEQYF. The CDR3 coding sequence is TGCGCCAGCAGCTTGTCCGGGGGAACCTACGAGCAGTACTTC.

This clone was found a few times. V and J are TRBV11-1 and TRBJ1-5; D is uncertain. The CDR3 runs to 13 residues. Germline V lookup: CDR1 SGHAT, CDR2 FQDESV (reference sequence). The V end lost 1 base, the J end lost 6 bases, and 7 bases lay between the germline ends. In DNA, the CDR3 is TGTGCCAGCAGCTTAGATCCCAGTCAGCCCCAGCATTTT. Its protein is CASSLDPSQPQHF.

The gene calls are TRBV5-1 and TRBJ2-3; TRBD2 agrees at 13 bases. The V gene end was trimmed by 4 bases and the J gene end by 3 bases; junction bases not matched to a gene: 8. This CDR3 comprises 17 residues. Germline-derived CDR1 and CDR2 are SGHRS and YFSETQ. The CDR3 DNA follows: TGCGCCAGCAGCCCCCGCGGACTAGCGGGAGTAACAGATACGCAGTATTTT. Translated: CASSPRGLAGVTDTQYF. The whole variable domain, filled in from reference TRBV5-1 and TRBJ2-3, reads KAGVTQTPRYLIKTRGQQVTLSCSPISGHRSVSWYQQTPGQGLQFLFEYFSETQRNKGNFPGRFSGRQFSNSRSEMNVSTLELGDSALYLCASSPRGLAGVTDTQYFGPGTRLTVL.

This clone was counted between two and nine times. The V gene is TRBV11-1, the J gene TRBJ1-6; D is unclear. This CDR3 is 15 amino acids long. The ends were cut back, 1 base at V and 5 bases at J, with 9 bases in the middle. CDR1 is SGHAT and CDR2 is FQDESV in the germline V gene (reference sequence). The CDR3 is CASSLEYNDNSPLHF. The DNA of the CDR3 is TGTGCCAGCAGCTTAGAGTACAACGATAATTCACCCCTCCACTTT.

On this clone: Other DNA sequences within the sample encode an identical CDR3. J is TRBJ2-5 and V is TRBV20-1, with a weak D call TRBD1 (6 bases). The CDR3 runs to 11 residues. Trimming cost V 5 bases and J 5 bases, with 9 bases left between them. The germline V gene encodes CDR1 DFQATT and CDR2 SNEGSKA (reference sequence). In DNA form, the CDR3 reads TGCAGTGCTCGTCAGGGGGAGACCCAGTACTTC. Its translation is CSARQGETQYF.

The gene calls are TRBV7-2 and TRBJ2-3, with D possibly matching TRBD2 (6 bases). Trimming shortened V by 3 bases and J by 0 bases, and 16 bases separated the two germline ends. This CDR3 is 17 amino acids long. Germline loops: CDR1 SGHTA, CDR2 FQGNSA. The CDR3 region has the DNA TGTGCCAGCAGCTTTTGGGCGGGGATAGCGAGCACAGATACGCAGTATTTT. Encoded protein: CASSFWAGIASTDTQYF.

The V call is TRBV2, the J call TRBJ1-6; TRBD1 might be the D (6 bases). Germline values: CDR1 SNHLY, CDR2 FYNNEI. There are 12 residues in the CDR3. Trimming cost V 8 bases and J 9 bases, with 11 bases left between them. Here the CDR3 reads CASEGGTSPLHF. The CDR3 DNA sequence: TGTGCCAGCGAGGGGGGGACTTCACCCCTCCACTTT.

This chain joins TRBV19 and TRBJ1-3, with D possibly being TRBD1 (6 bases). Trimming stripped 1 base from V and 4 bases from J, with 17 bases between. This CDR3 comprises 17 residues. Germline V gene data show CDR1 as LNHDA and CDR2 as SQIVND (reference sequence). As DNA, the CDR3 is TGTGCCAGTAGTATAGCCGACAGGTATTCGGGCGGAAACACCATATATTTT. This gives the protein CASSIADRYSGGNTIYF.

The V gene is TRBV19, the J gene TRBJ1-1; D is uncertain. Trimming cost V 1 base and J 3 bases, with 21 bases left between them. The CDR3 consists of 18 residues. Germline V gene sequence: CDR1 LNHDA, CDR2 SQIVND (reference sequence). The CDR3 sequence: CASSIVPGMRYWDTEAFF. As DNA, the CDR3 is TGTGCCAGTAGTATAGTCCCGGGGATGAGGTATTGGGACACTGAAGCTTTCTTT.

The gene calls are TRBV9 and TRBJ2-3; possible D gene TRBD1, 6 bases. Trimming removed 2 bases at V and 2 bases at J, with 12 bases between. The CDR3 contains 15 residues. Germline CDR1 reads SGDLS; CDR2 reads YYNGEE. The DNA for the CDR3 is TGTGCCAGCAGCGTTCAGGGGCCCTACACAGATACGCAGTATTTT. Its protein is CASSVQGPYTDTQYF. Filled out from reference TRBV9 and TRBJ2-3, the complete variable domain reads DSGVTQTPKHLITATGQRVTLRCSPRSGDLSVYWYQQSLDQGLQFLIQYYNGEERAKGNILERFSAQQFPDLHSELNLSSLELGDSALYFCASSVQGPYTDTQYFGPGTRLTVL.

The V and J genes are TRBV5-1 and TRBJ2-3, with unresolved D. The V gene lost 0 bases and the J gene lost 3 bases, with 11 bases spanning the gap. The CDR3 spans 15 residues. Germline lookup yields CDR1 SGHRS and CDR2 YFSETQ. The CDR3 reads CASSLERPRTDTQYF. In DNA form, the CDR3 reads TGCGCCAGCAGCTTGGAGCGACCCCGAACAGATACGCAGTATTTT.

This clone was observed a handful of times. This chain links TRBV27 with TRBJ1-6, with D tentatively TRBD1 (6 bases). CDR1 is MNHEY, CDR2 SMNVEV, per germline (reference sequence). V dropped 2 bases and J dropped 7 bases, with 9 bases sitting between them. This CDR3 has 14 residues. CDR3 loop: CASSLRGANSPLHF. As DNA, the CDR3 is TGTGCCAGCAGTTTAAGGGGGGCCAATTCACCCCTCCACTTT.

This clone was detected a few times. The chain couples TRBV19 to TRBJ1-2, with D perhaps matching TRBD1 (5 bases). This CDR3 comprises 13 residues. Deletions cut 9 bases from V and 6 bases from J, with 17 bases between. Germline V gene data show CDR1 as LNHDA and CDR2 as SQIVND (reference sequence). CDR3: CASAQWGEDGYTF. The CDR3 DNA follows: TGTGCCAGCGCCCAGTGGGGGGAGGATGGCTACACCTTC.

This clone has a single count. The chain has TRBV5-6 and TRBJ1-3; 7 bases agree with TRBD1. This CDR3 has 12 residues. Trimming removed 10 bases from V and 3 bases from J; junction bases left unmatched: 4. Germline V CDR1 and CDR2: SGHDT, YYEEEE. The CDR3 sequence: CAERGLGNTIYF. CDR3 sequence (DNA): TGTGCCGAGAGGGGGCTTGGAAACACCATATATTTT.

This chain joins TRBV4-1 and TRBJ2-1, with unresolved D. This CDR3 contains 11 residues. Germline V lookup: CDR1 MGHRA, CDR2 YSYEKL. Deletions cut 5 bases from V and 12 bases from J, with 11 bases between. Here the CDR3 reads CASSLRDAQFF. The CDR3 nucleotides read TGCGCCAGCAGCTTGAGAGATGCGCAGTTCTTC.

This sequence joins TRBV7-3 and TRBJ1-1, with D unresolved. The CDR3 has 13 residues. Germline V lookup: CDR1 SGHTA, CDR2 FQGTGA. Trimming stripped 2 bases from V and 1 base from J, with 5 bases between. CDR3 region: CASSLFENTEAFF. The CDR3 DNA reads as TGTGCCAGCAGCTTATTTGAGAACACTGAAGCTTTCTTT.

The rearrangement joins TRBV6-6 to TRBJ1-6, with 7 bases lining up with TRBD1. Looked up from germline, CDR1 is MNHNY and CDR2 is SVGAGI (reference sequence). V was pared by 7 bases and J by 0 bases, with 3 bases of the junction left unmatched. The CDR3 spans 15 residues. The CDR3 here is CASNWDSSYNSPLHF. In DNA, the CDR3 is TGTGCCAGCAACTGGGACAGCTCCTATAATTCACCCCTCCACTTT.

The chain couples TRBV7-9 to TRBJ2-5; 11 nucleotides align to TRBD1. Trimming cost V 5 bases and J 7 bases; bases outside gene matches: 3. Germline V lookup: CDR1 SEHNR, CDR2 FQNEAQ (reference sequence). There are 13 residues in the CDR3. CDR3 sequence reads: CASSRGTGGTQYF. Here the CDR3 DNA reads TGTGCCAGCAGCCGAGGGACAGGGGGGACCCAGTACTTC.

The rearrangement uses TRBV19 and TRBJ2-1, with D possibly matching TRBD2 (8 bases). Trimming shortened V by 5 bases and J by 4 bases, and 21 bases separated the two germline ends. The CDR3 loop spans 17 amino acids. Per the germline V gene, CDR1 is LNHDA and CDR2 is SQIVND (reference sequence). The CDR3 region is CASSYQGVAGPYNEQFF. CDR3 sequence (DNA): TGTGCCAGTAGTTACCAGGGGGTAGCGGGACCTTACAATGAGCAGTTCTTC.

V and J are TRBV2 and TRBJ1-2; TRBD1 aligns across 8 bases. This CDR3 region has 13 residues. J lost 6 bases, V lost 6 bases, and 6 bases had no gene match. Germline CDR1 and CDR2: SNHLY and FYNNEI. CDR3 loop: CASRKGQGDGYTF. CDR3 bases: TGTGCCAGCAGGAAAGGACAGGGAGATGGCTACACCTTC.